This is a list of T cell receptor beta chains from one sample in a study of identical twins. A single record per CDR3 protein comes from TCRdb applying MiXCR to the 5' RACE reads. This sample has approximately 890,000 distinct CDR3 sequences, with 12% found just once. The sample also formed part of further work on yellow fever vaccine responses in identical twins.

Sample: PBMCs. These receptor sequences come from a woman in her late teens or twenties in good health. Both conserved end residues are part of each CDR3. The order of the fields is V gene, J gene, clone size, D gene, CDR3 protein, CDR3 DNA. A D gene is named only where the DNA matches it firmly. Expanded clones get a size class; other rows say once, few or many, or leave the size out.

>TRBV27|TRBJ2-1|-|TRBD2
CASSLVSSGGPTYNEQFF
TGTGCCAGCAGTTTAGTGAGTAGCGGGGGCCCTACCTACAATGAGCAGTTCTTC
>TRBV12-3/TRBV12-4|TRBJ2-2|many|-
CASYRGGRRGTGELFF
TGTGCCAGCTACCGAGGAGGGCGTCGTGGCACCGGGGAGCTGTTTTTT
>TRBV27|TRBJ1-5|few|-
CASSFGGTGQPQHF
TGTGCCAGCAGTTTTGGTGGGACGGGCCAGCCCCAGCATTTT
>TRBV7-3|TRBJ1-6|few|-
CASRPPLGSSYNSPLHF
TGTGCCAGCAGACCTCCTTTGGGGAGCTCCTATAATTCACCCCTCCACTTT
>TRBV6-5|TRBJ2-3|many|TRBD2
CASSGLADTQYF
TGTGCCAGCAGTGGACTAGCAGATACGCAGTATTTT
>TRBV5-1|TRBJ1-1|-|-
CASSFTGSTEAFF
TGCGCCAGCAGCTTCACAGGGAGCACTGAAGCTTTCTTT
>TRBV5-1|TRBJ2-1|many|TRBD2
CASSSGTSGDNEQFF
TGTGCCAGCAGTTCCGGGACTAGCGGAGACAATGAGCAGTTCTTC
>TRBV2|TRBJ2-5|-|TRBD1
CASSEWDRDETQYF
TGTGCCAGCAGTGAATGGGACAGGGACGAGACCCAGTACTTC
>TRBV18|TRBJ2-7|-|TRBD2
CASSTTAIGLAGALQYF
TGTGCCAGCTCAACTACCGCCATTGGACTAGCGGGAGCTTTGCAGTACTTC
>TRBV14|TRBJ2-5|-|TRBD2
CASSHGRGFTETQYF
TGTGCCAGCAGCCACGGGAGGGGCTTTACAGAGACCCAGTACTTC
>TRBV4-2|TRBJ2-1|few|-
CASSQAGAGSYNEQFF
TGTGCCAGCAGCCAGGCAGGGGCAGGCTCCTACAATGAGCAGTTCTTC
>TRBV2|TRBJ2-1|few|TRBD2
CASSGRAGGYNEQFF
TGTGCCAGCAGTGGTCGTGCGGGAGGTTACAATGAGCAGTTCTTC
>TRBV11-1|TRBJ1-1|many|-
CASSPRFQATGFETEAFF
TGTGCCAGCAGCCCCCGGTTCCAAGCCACAGGGTTCGAAACTGAAGCTTTCTTT
>TRBV7-2|TRBJ2-1|-|TRBD2
CASSTRLAASSYNEQFF
TGTGCCAGCAGCACCAGACTAGCCGCGAGCTCCTACAATGAGCAGTTCTTC
>TRBV6-1|TRBJ1-2|-|-
CASRSLFGYTF
TGTGCCAGCAGATCCCTCTTTGGTTACACCTTC
>TRBV12-3/TRBV12-4|TRBJ1-1|-|-
CTSIKVRVTEAFF
TGTACCAGCATTAAGGTCCGGGTCACTGAAGCTTTCTTT
>TRBV20-1|TRBJ2-7|few|-
CSAMDTHASIDEQYF
TGCAGTGCCATGGACACTCACGCATCAATCGACGAGCAGTACTTC
>TRBV5-1|TRBJ2-2|many|TRBD1
CASSGLGTESGELFF
TGCGCCAGCAGCGGCCTAGGGACAGAGTCCGGGGAGCTGTTTTTT